Included here is one T cell receptor (beta chain) sequence, with context. Its antigen remains unknown. A single record per CDR3 protein comes from TCRdb applying MiXCR to the 5' RACE reads. The table includes under 95,000 distinct CDR3 sequences, 15% detected once. This entry comes from a study of early T cells in non-severe SARS-CoV-2 infection. The study, taken as a whole, reports: Private and CD4 specificities were missed by VDJdb matching, skewed to anti-spike CD8.

This CDR3 comprises 18 residues. Germline assignment: CDR1 DFQATT and CDR2 SNEGSKA (reference sequence). V lost 5 bases, J lost 1 base, and 11 bases stayed unmatched. The chain uses TRBV20-1 and TRBJ2-1; TRBD2 aligns across 13 bases. This TCR derives from an adult who was a healthcare worker with PCR-confirmed SARS-CoV-2 infection or an uninfected control (not recorded which). Sequenced input: whole blood. The CDR3 sequence: CSAPTSGRAGGSYNEQFF. As DNA, the CDR3 is TGCAGTGCTCCTACTAGCGGGAGGGCCGGGGGTTCCTACAATGAGCAGTTCTTC.